The next 26 T cell receptor beta chains were all read from a single sample in a study of glioma-infiltrating T cells. TCR alpha and beta CDR3 regions were amplified from RNA using iRepertoire nested multiplex PCR. TCRdb analysed the multiplex PCR reads with MiXCR anew, one entry per CDR3 protein. The sample shows roughly 42,000 distinct CDR3 sequences, about 22% of them seen only once. The sequencing input was glioma tissue, nonneoplastic brain tissue, or PBMCs (not recorded which). These receptor sequences come from a human donor with low-grade glioma or glioblastoma, undergoing nonglioma brain surgery, or in good health (not recorded which).

Worth noting for this clonotype: A junction boundary mismatches the germline segment, possibly from a read error. The chain joins TRBV27 to TRBJ1-5; possibly TRBD1 for D (5 bases). This CDR3 has 14 residues. From germline, CDR1 is MNHEY and CDR2 SMNVEV (reference sequence). The CDR3 spells CASSFGGDGQPQHF. The CDR3 region has the DNA TGTGCCAGCAGTTTTGGAGGGGATGGTCAGCCCCAACATTTT.

In this sample, this clonotype turned up many times. The V gene is TRBV2, the J gene TRBJ1-2, with D uncertain. Per the germline V gene, CDR1 is SNHLY and CDR2 is FYNNEI. CDR3 length: 11 residues. Trimming took off 6 bases at V and 6 bases at J, with 8 bases between the two ends. DNA of the CDR3: TGTGCCAGCAGCCTCAGAAATGGCTACACCTTC. As protein: CASSLRNGYTF.

This clonotype was observed at least ten times. The chain combines TRBV7-9 with TRBJ2-1; maybe TRBD1 (5 bases). The germline gives CDR1 SEHNR, CDR2 FQNEAQ (reference sequence). The CDR3 contains 14 residues. Trimming removed 4 bases from V and 3 bases from J, with 10 bases in between. The CDR3 loop is CASSWAGNYNEQFF. The CDR3 DNA is TGTGCCAGCAGCTGGGCAGGGAACTACAATGAGCAGTTCTTC.

The rearrangement joins TRBV4-1 to TRBJ2-2; D is ambiguous. Germline lookup yields CDR1 MGHRA and CDR2 YSYEKL. This CDR3 has 14 residues. V lost 3 bases and J 6 bases, leaving 11 bases between the germline ends. This chain's CDR3 is CASSQVPDPGELFF. CDR3 nucleotide sequence: TGCGCCAGCAGCCAGGTACCGGACCCCGGGGAGCTGTTTTTT.

The rearrangement uses TRBV29-1 and TRBJ2-3; 10 nucleotides align to TRBD1. CDR3 length: 14 residues. The V and J ends lost 2 bases and 6 bases, in that order; junction bases with no gene match: 5. The germline V gene has CDR1 SQVTM and CDR2 ANQGSEA. The CDR3 DNA is TGCAGCGTTGAACCGACAGGGGGCGTTGATACGCAGTATTTT. Amino acids: CSVEPTGGVDTQYF.

CDR3 bases: TGTGCCAGCAGTTTATCGACTGGTATAGATACGCAGTATTTT. Its protein product is CASSLSTGIDTQYF. This chain joins TRBV27 and TRBJ2-3; D gene uncertain. V was trimmed by 0 bases and J by 5 bases, leaving 9 bases between them. The CDR3 extends over 14 amino acids. CDR1 is MNHEY, CDR2 SMNVEV, per germline (reference sequence).

The chain couples TRBV6-6 to TRBJ2-5; 11 bases map to TRBD2. This CDR3 is 15 amino acids long. Germline CDR1 and CDR2: MNHNY and SVGAGI (reference sequence). The V segment lost 3 bases and the J segment 8 bases; nucleotides outside the gene matches: 8. The CDR3 DNA is TGTGCCAGCAGTTATCTAGCGGGAGGAGTGGGTACCCAGTACTTC. Protein product: CASSYLAGGVGTQYF.

The sample holds many counts of this clonotype. V and J are TRBV6-6 and TRBJ2-1; D not resolved. Trimming removed 2 bases at V and 5 bases at J, with 13 bases between. The CDR3 has 15 residues. CDR1 and CDR2 (germline): MNHNY, SVGAGI (reference sequence). The CDR3 here is CASSYHGGGDNEQFF. The CDR3 coding sequence is TGTGCCAGCAGTTACCACGGCGGTGGTGACAATGAGCAGTTCTTC.

This clonotype was observed at least ten times. The chain employs TRBV20-1 and TRBJ2-7; D gene unclear. With 4 bases removed from V and 4 bases from J, the gap between germline ends came to 8 bases. The CDR3 length is 11 residues. Germline values: CDR1 DFQATT, CDR2 SNEGSKA (reference sequence). CDR3 sequence: CSAKDLYEQYF. DNA of the CDR3: TGCAGTGCTAAGGACCTGTACGAGCAGTACTTC.

This clonotype was picked up many times. V and J are TRBV20-1 and TRBJ1-1; no definite D call. Germline-derived CDR1 and CDR2 are DFQATT and SNEGSKA (reference sequence). V was shortened by 5 bases and J by 7 bases, with 11 bases between the two germline ends. The CDR3 runs to 11 residues. Here the CDR3 reads CSAESNDEAFF. The CDR3 bases are TGCAGTGCTGAGAGTAATGATGAAGCTTTCTTT.

Comments on this clonotype: A much larger clone differs by one base, so this may be a read error. The chain employs TRBV12-3 or TRBV12-4 and TRBJ2-1; D is unclear. V lost 5 bases and J lost 9, with 20 bases in between. This CDR3 comprises 15 residues. The CDR3 sequence: CASSIRSSATSEQFF. CDR3 bases: TGTGCCAGCAGTATCAGGTCTAGTGCTACGAGTGAGCAGTTCTTC.

The sample holds many counts of this clonotype. The chain employs TRBV6-1 and TRBJ2-7; TRBD1 matches 7 bases. This CDR3 contains 13 residues. Trimming removed 8 bases from V and 6 bases from J; junction bases left unmatched: 10. Germline CDR1 is MNHNS and CDR2 is SASEGT. Here the CDR3 reads CASAAGTASEQYF. In DNA, the CDR3 is TGTGCCAGCGCGGCCGGGACAGCAAGCGAGCAGTACTTC.

The chain is built from TRBV11-2 and TRBJ2-1; unclear D gene. CDR1 and CDR2 (germline): SGHAT, FQNNGV. The CDR3 covers 15 residues. V lost 1 base and J lost 0, with 7 bases in between. The CDR3 DNA reads as TGTGCCAGCAGCTTAGGGGGAACCTCCTACAATGAGCAGTTCTTC. It specifies CASSLGGTSYNEQFF.

The CDR3 is CASSLTGTADTQYF. The CDR3 bases are TGTGCCAGCAGCTTGACGGGGACGGCAGATACGCAGTATTTT. The rearrangement uses TRBV5-4 and TRBJ2-3, with D tentatively TRBD1 or TRBD2 (5 bases each). In germline, CDR1 is SGHNT, CDR2 YYREEE (reference sequence). The CDR3 totals 14 residues. The germline V and J ends were trimmed by 1 base and 4 bases, with 10 bases remaining between them.

This clonotype appeared many times. The chain couples TRBV28 to TRBJ2-1; D may match TRBD1 or TRBD2 (5 bases each). The CDR3 covers 13 residues. CDR1 and CDR2 from the germline V gene are MDHEN and SYDVKM. Trimming took 2 bases from V and 16 from J, leaving 18 bases between them. CDR3 sequence (DNA): TGTGCCAGCAGTTTAGAGGCAGGGAGAGAGAAATTCTTC. Translating gives CASSLEAGREKFF. Complete variable domain (other parts from reference TRBV28 and TRBJ2-1): DVKVTQSSRYLVKRTGEKVFLECVQDMDHENMFWYRQDPGLGLRLIYFSYDVKMKEKGDIPEGYSVSREKKERFSLILESASTNQTSMYLCASSLEAGREKFFGPGTRLTVL.

This clonotype occurred many times. This rearrangement joins TRBV20-1 to TRBJ2-5; TRBD2 might be the D (7 bases). Trimming left V 5 bases short and J 2 bases short, with 21 bases between. Germline V gives CDR1 DFQATT, CDR2 SNEGSKA (reference sequence). CDR3 length equals 16 residues. CDR3 sequence (DNA): TGCAGTGCTTACCACCTCGGGGGGCAGGGTCAAGAGACCCAGTACTTC. Protein product: CSAYHLGGQGQETQYF.

The rearrangement joins TRBV6-2 or TRBV6-3 to TRBJ2-6; perhaps TRBD1 as D (5 bases). Trimming left V 6 bases short and J 2 bases short, with 8 bases between. There are 14 residues in the CDR3. Per germline, CDR1 MNHEY and CDR2 SVGEGT. The DNA of the CDR3 is TGTGCCAGCAGCGCCAGGGCTGGGGCCAACGTCCTGACTTTC. Encoded protein: CASSARAGANVLTF.

This chain connects TRBV5-6 to TRBJ2-1; D ambiguous. Germline CDR1 reads SGHDT; CDR2 reads YYEEEE. The CDR3 is made up of 12 amino acids. V shed 2 bases and J shed 5 bases, with 5 bases lying between them. Here the CDR3 reads CASSFGDNEQFF. DNA for the CDR3: TGTGCCAGCAGCTTCGGTGACAATGAGCAGTTCTTC.

This clonotype was seen many times. The chain joins TRBV6-1 to TRBJ2-1; TRBD2 matches at 11 bases. This CDR3 region has 17 residues. In germline, CDR1 is MNHNS, CDR2 SASEGT. With V trimmed by 3 bases and J by 4 bases, 8 bases remained unmatched. The CDR3 coding sequence is TGTGCCAGCAGTGATCATCGACTAGCGGGAATTTACAATGAGCAGTTCTTC. Translation gives CASSDHRLAGIYNEQFF.

J is TRBJ2-1 and V is TRBV30, with D perhaps TRBD2 (5 bases). There are 11 residues in the CDR3. Germline V CDR1 and CDR2: GTSNPN, SVGIG (reference sequence). V lost 0 bases and J lost 10, with 7 bases in between. The CDR3 reads CAWSVGGEQFF. The DNA for the CDR3 is TGTGCCTGGAGTGTCGGAGGAGAGCAGTTCTTC.

The chain is built from TRBV5-1 and TRBJ1-2, with a tentative D call TRBD1 (6 bases). V lost 0 bases, J lost 8 bases, and 14 bases lay in between. This CDR3 is built from 14 residues. The germline V gene encodes CDR1 SGHRS and CDR2 YFSETQ. The CDR3 region has the DNA TGCGCCAGCAGCTTGGCCGGGGGACAATGGGGCTACACCTTC. Its protein product is CASSLAGGQWGYTF.

Details on this clonotype: This may be a read error, as it is one base from a much larger clone. This chain connects TRBV24-1 to TRBJ2-3; no clear D gene. The germline gives CDR1 KGHDR, CDR2 SFDVKD. The CDR3 extends over 14 amino acids. CDR3 nucleotide sequence: TGTGCCACCAGTGATGGCCTACGCACAGATATGCAGTATTTT. It translates to CATSDGLRTDMQYF.

This clonotype was seen repeatedly, ten times or more. The rearrangement joins TRBV27 to TRBJ1-1; 8 bases align to TRBD1. The CDR3 runs to 15 residues. J gave up 1 base and V 5 bases, and 6 bases lay outside the gene matches. CDR1 MNHEY and CDR2 SMNVEV come from the germline V gene (reference sequence). The chain's CDR3 is CASSHLGQGNTEAFF. The DNA of the CDR3 is TGTGCCAGCAGTCACCTTGGACAGGGGAACACTGAAGCTTTCTTT.

The rearrangement joins TRBV15 to TRBJ2-5; 9 bases fit TRBD1. The CDR3 spans 17 residues. Trimming cost V 3 bases and J 3 bases; bases outside gene matches: 11. Germline-derived CDR1 and CDR2 are LNHNV and YYDKDF (reference sequence). The CDR3, as DNA: TGTGCCACCAGCAGTTCCCTGGGGACAGGGCGGGAAGAGACCCAGTACTTC. Its translation: CATSSSLGTGREETQYF.

With regard to this clonotype: A read error is possible here, since a much larger clone lies one base away. The rearrangement joins TRBV12-3 or TRBV12-4 to TRBJ1-2; D is possibly TRBD1 (6 bases). The germline V and J ends were trimmed by 8 bases and 8 bases, with 15 bases remaining between them. The CDR3 is made up of 12 amino acids. CDR3 sequence reads: CASGTWVKGYTF. CDR3 DNA: TGTGCCAGCGGGACATGGGTAAAAGGCTACACCTTC.

This clonotype has ten or more counts. This chain joins TRBV7-2 and TRBJ2-3; D gene ambiguous. The length of the CDR3 is 15 residues. V lost 1 base to trimming and J lost 5 bases, with 13 bases between them. The germline gives CDR1 SGHTA, CDR2 FQGNSA. CDR3 DNA: TGTGCCAGCAGCTTAGTGACGGATCCTAAAGATACGCAGTATTTT. This codes for CASSLVTDPKDTQYF.